The 26 T cell receptor beta chains listed next were all sequenced from one sample in a study of vaccination and CD4 T cells after COVID-19. Cultured CD4+ T-cell DNA underwent Oncomine TCR Beta short-read sequencing. TCRdb used MiXCR to reprocess the PCR reads, holding one entry per CDR3 protein. The sample records tens of thousands of distinct CDR3 sequences, over 35% being singletons. Indicated treatment: roughly 10-day PBMC culture with coronavirus spike peptide pools or control peptides (ViraFEST assay). Their specific antigens are unknown. The source was CD4+ T cells from blood, cultured in vitro, collected before SARS-CoV-2 vaccination. The receptors originated from a human donor who received a COVID-19 vaccine.

The V gene is TRBV5-1, the J gene TRBJ2-1, with 10 bases that match TRBD2. Unmatched junction bases numbered 6, after V lost 1 base and J lost 5 bases. This CDR3 is built from 16 residues. Germline CDR1 is SGHRS and CDR2 is YFSETQ. The CDR3 DNA reads TGCGCCAGCAGCTTGCCTCCTAGCGGGGGCCACAATGAGCAGTTCTTC. It codes for CASSLPPSGGHNEQFF.

The J gene is TRBJ2-7, the V gene TRBV6-1; D possibly corresponds to TRBD1 (5 bases). The V end lost 9 bases, the J end lost 3 bases, and 12 bases lay between the germline ends. Germline V gene lookup returns CDR1 MNHNS and CDR2 SASEGT. The CDR3 runs 12 residues. CDR3 loop: CASAQGSYEQYF. As DNA, the CDR3 is TGTGCCAGTGCCCAGGGAAGCTACGAGCAGTACTTC.

The J gene is TRBJ2-1, the V gene TRBV6-1, with D possibly being TRBD2 (6 bases). V was cut by 4 bases and J by 0 bases, with 10 bases left in between. Germline V CDR1 and CDR2: MNHNS, SASEGT. This CDR3 comprises 15 residues. The CDR3 DNA reads as TGTGCCAGCAGTGGCGGGACTTTCTCCTACAATGAGCAGTTCTTC. Its translation: CASSGGTFSYNEQFF.

The rearrangement joins TRBV12-5 to TRBJ2-2; 7 bases are shared with TRBD1. V trimming: 5 bases; J trimming: 2 bases; junction bases outside the gene matches: 2. From germline, CDR1 is LGHNT and CDR2 FRNRAP. This CDR3 has 14 residues. The CDR3 nucleotides are TGTGCTAGTGGTCCAGGGGGAAACACCGGGGAGCTGTTTTTT. Its translation is CASGPGGNTGELFF.

The chain joins TRBV12-3 or TRBV12-4 to TRBJ1-2; D is uncertain. Trimming shortened V by 6 bases and J by 1 base, and 12 bases separated the two germline ends. The CDR3 has 14 residues. The CDR3, as DNA: TGTGCCAGCAGCCGGCTCGGTCATAACTATGGCTACACCTTC. Protein sequence: CASSRLGHNYGYTF.

The genes are TRBV27 and TRBJ2-5; 10 bases match TRBD2. The CDR3 consists of 15 residues. Germline V gives CDR1 MNHEY, CDR2 SMNVEV (reference sequence). The ends lost 5 bases at V and 4 bases at J; junction bases unmatched: 7. The CDR3 coding sequence is TGTGCCAGCAGTCCGCAGCGGGGGGGAGGAGAGACCCAGTACTTC. The encoded protein is CASSPQRGGGETQYF.

This clonotype was counted only a few times. This sequence joins TRBV19 and TRBJ1-2, with 9 bases matching TRBD1. Looked up from germline, CDR1 is LNHDA and CDR2 is SQIVND (reference sequence). The ends lost 2 bases at V and 0 bases at J; junction bases unmatched: 7. The CDR3 is 17 residues long. The CDR3 DNA reads TGTGCCAGTAGTATACGACAGGGGGGAATAACTAACTATGGCTACACCTTC. Amino acid sequence: CASSIRQGGITNYGYTF.

The chain combines TRBV19 with TRBJ2-5; 11 bases map to TRBD2. Germline V gene sequence: CDR1 LNHDA, CDR2 SQIVND (reference sequence). This CDR3 spans 16 amino acids. The V segment lost 5 bases and the J segment 4 bases; nucleotides outside the gene matches: 9. Here the CDR3 reads CASSVTSGGLIETQYF. CDR3 in DNA: TGTGCCAGTAGTGTAACTAGCGGGGGTCTCATAGAGACCCAGTACTTC.

The chain combines TRBV20-1 with TRBJ2-5, with D maybe TRBD2 (6 bases). The CDR3 length is 15 residues. V lost 1 base and J 2 bases, leaving 14 bases between the germline ends. Germline V gene lookup returns CDR1 DFQATT and CDR2 SNEGSKA (reference sequence). CDR3 in amino acids: CSARGGVAGQETQYF. CDR3 DNA sequence: TGCAGTGCTAGAGGAGGCGTCGCGGGGCAAGAGACCCAGTACTTC.

The V call is TRBV7-6, the J call TRBJ1-5; tentative D call: TRBD1 (5 bases). The CDR3 is 15 amino acids. CDR1 and CDR2 from the germline V gene are SGHVS and FNYEAQ. Trimming cost V 5 bases and J 3 bases, with 14 bases left between them. The CDR3 nucleotides are TGTGCCAGCAGCCCCAGGGTGGGAAACAATCAGCCCCAGCATTTT. The encoded protein is CASSPRVGNNQPQHF.

This chain uses TRBV5-1 with TRBJ2-5; 10 nucleotides agree with TRBD2. With V trimmed by 4 bases and J by 5 bases, 11 bases remained unmatched. The CDR3 length is 16 residues. CDR1 and CDR2 (germline): SGHRS, YFSETQ. DNA for the CDR3: TGCGCCAGCAGCCCCCTGGAGCGGGGGGGCCCGGAGACCCAGTACTTC. Translation gives CASSPLERGGPETQYF.

This clonotype has a handful of counts. This chain joins TRBV30 and TRBJ2-5; TRBD1 aligns across 9 bases. Trimming took 2 bases from V and 4 from J; bases not matched to a gene: 8. Germline CDR1 is GTSNPN and CDR2 is SVGIG (reference sequence). This CDR3 contains 15 residues. The CDR3 coding sequence is TGTGCCTGGAGTACAAAGGGGACAGGGCGAGAGACCCAGTACTTC. It translates to CAWSTKGTGRETQYF.

The chain is built from TRBV5-1 and TRBJ1-6, with a tentative D call TRBD1 (5 bases). CDR3 length: 14 amino acids. Between the trimmed V and J ends, which lost 5 bases and 10 bases, there was a span of 16 bases. Germline CDR1 is SGHRS and CDR2 is YFSETQ. The CDR3 here is CASRPTDPQSPLHF. The CDR3 bases are TGCGCCAGCAGGCCGACAGATCCGCAGTCACCCCTCCACTTT.

In this sample, this clonotype turned up once. V and J are TRBV25-1 and TRBJ2-7, with D possibly being TRBD1 or TRBD2 (5 bases each). There are 13 residues in the CDR3. Germline loops: CDR1 MGHDK, CDR2 SYGVNS. Deletions cut 5 bases from V and 3 bases from J, with 11 bases between. CDR3 coding DNA: TGTGCCAGCAGTCACCGGGACGTCTACGAGCAGTACTTC. Encoded protein: CASSHRDVYEQYF.

This chain joins TRBV7-2 and TRBJ2-5; 11 nucleotides match TRBD1. Per the germline V gene, CDR1 is SGHTA and CDR2 is FQGNSA. The CDR3 spans 16 residues. J was trimmed by 4 bases and V by 1 base; bases with no gene match: 5. For the CDR3, the DNA is TGTGCCAGCAGCTTAGGAATAGGGACAGGGGGAGAGACCCAGTACTTC. Translated: CASSLGIGTGGETQYF.

This chain connects TRBV12-3 or TRBV12-4 to TRBJ2-7, with a possible D match to TRBD2 (6 bases). V lost 1 base and J lost 0, with 13 bases in between. The CDR3 is 16 amino acids. Here the CDR3 DNA reads TGTGCCAGCAGTTTAGGAGGCGGGGCGAGCTCCTACGAGCAGTACTTC. Its translation: CASSLGGGASSYEQYF.

In its sample, this clonotype was seen a few times. This sequence joins TRBV7-9 and TRBJ1-1, with unresolved D. Germline V CDR1 and CDR2: SEHNR, FQNEAQ (reference sequence). The V end lost 0 bases, the J end lost 1 base, and 6 bases lay between the germline ends. The CDR3 sequence is 14 residues long. In DNA form, the CDR3 reads TGTGCCAGCAGCTTAGCCATCAAGAACACTGAAGCTTTCTTT. Protein product: CASSLAIKNTEAFF.

The chain carries TRBV5-1 and TRBJ2-2; tentatively, D is TRBD2 (6 bases). Germline CDR1 and CDR2: SGHRS and YFSETQ. The CDR3 has 15 amino acids. Trimming removed 3 bases at V and 0 bases at J, with 9 bases between. DNA for the CDR3: TGCGCCAGCAGCTCGGGGGTCCCGAACACCGGGGAGCTGTTTTTT. Translation gives CASSSGVPNTGELFF.

CDR3 sequence: CASSLAPDRGNEQFF. CDR3 nucleotides: TGTGCCAGCAGCTTAGCCCCCGACAGGGGTAATGAGCAGTTCTTC. The chain combines TRBV7-6 with TRBJ2-1; TRBD1 matches at 8 bases. This CDR3 is 15 amino acids long. Unmatched junction bases numbered 5, after V lost 0 bases and J lost 7 bases. Germline CDR1 and CDR2: SGHVS and FNYEAQ.

The rearrangement uses TRBV7-8 and TRBJ2-1, with a possible D match to TRBD1 (6 bases). V lost 5 bases to trimming and J lost 4 bases, with 9 bases between them. Germline assignment: CDR1 SGHVS and CDR2 FQNEAQ. The CDR3 covers 13 residues. DNA for the CDR3: TGTGCCAGCAGCACCGACAGGTACAATGAGCAGTTCTTC. Translated, it gives CASSTDRYNEQFF.

The CDR3 is CASSLAVQNTEAFF. The CDR3 nucleotides are TGCGCCAGCAGCTTGGCAGTTCAAAACACTGAAGCTTTCTTT. V is TRBV5-1 and J is TRBJ1-1; no definite D call. The V gene's germline CDR1 is SGHRS and CDR2 YFSETQ. The length of the CDR3 is 14 residues. The germline V and J ends were trimmed by 0 bases and 2 bases, with 8 bases remaining between them.

The chain is built from TRBV20-1 and TRBJ2-3, with D possibly called TRBD1 or TRBD2 (5 bases each). Trimming took off 3 bases at V and 1 base at J, with 17 bases between the two ends. The CDR3 runs to 16 residues. Looked up from germline, CDR1 is DFQATT and CDR2 is SNEGSKA (reference sequence). The chain's CDR3 is CSARGAGVGGTDTQYF. The CDR3 nucleotides are TGCAGTGCTAGGGGTGCCGGGGTAGGGGGCACAGATACGCAGTATTTT.

This clonotype was seen a handful of times. The CDR3 sequence is CASSLYPGQGGRNEKLFF. DNA for the CDR3: TGTGCCAGCAGTTTGTATCCGGGACAGGGAGGTCGGAATGAAAAACTGTTTTTT. The chain joins TRBV27 to TRBJ1-4; 9 nucleotides line up with TRBD1. Germline loops: CDR1 MNHEY, CDR2 SMNVEV (reference sequence). Losses at the gene ends were 3 bases for V and 5 bases for J; bases not matched to a gene: 13. The CDR3 runs 18 residues.

This clonotype was counted between two and nine times. The chain links TRBV10-3 to TRBJ2-5; 12 bases match TRBD2. Germline V gene data show CDR1 as ENHRY and CDR2 as SYGVKD. The CDR3 has 16 residues. V was clipped by 6 bases and J by 5 bases; unmatched bases: 10. The CDR3, as DNA: TGTGCCATCAGCCGGACTAGCGGGGAGGTAGGGGAGACCCAGTACTTC. The encoded protein is CAISRTSGEVGETQYF.

The chain uses TRBV10-1 and TRBJ1-1; unclear D gene. V was clipped by 0 bases and J by 0 bases, with 11 bases between them. Germline values: CDR1 WNHNN, CDR2 SYGVQD (reference sequence). This CDR3 region has 16 residues. CDR3 in amino acids: CASSESGRVLNTEAFF. CDR3 coding DNA: TGCGCCAGCAGTGAGTCAGGGCGGGTTTTGAACACTGAAGCTTTCTTT.

V gene TRBV19 combines with J gene TRBJ1-1; 9 nucleotides align to TRBD1. CDR1 is LNHDA, CDR2 SQIVND, per germline (reference sequence). V was pared by 5 bases and J by 4 bases, with 5 bases of the junction left unmatched. The CDR3 covers 14 residues. The CDR3: CASSLTGGSTEAFF. For the CDR3, the DNA is TGTGCCAGTAGTCTAACAGGGGGCTCCACTGAAGCTTTCTTT.